The rows below give T cell receptor beta chains drawn from one sample of a study of T-cell reconstitution after alpha-beta-depleted transplantation in children. TCRdb redid the calling of the PCR reads with MiXCR, one entry per CDR3 protein. The table has hundreds of thousands of distinct CDR3 sequences, around 12% seen once. The sequences come from PBMCs, collected before TCRalphabeta/CD19-depleted stem cell transplant. These receptors originate from a girl under 10 years old with congenital amegakaryocytic thrombocytopenia, due to receive a stem cell transplant. CDR3s include the opening cysteine and the closing phenylalanine or tryptophan. A D gene is named only where the DNA matches it firmly.

J gene | D gene | V gene | CDR3 protein
TRBJ1-1 | NA | TRBV6-1 | CASSAAGAMNTEAFF
TRBJ2-5 | TRBD2 | TRBV12-3/TRBV12-4 | CASSLTYGTSKETQYF
TRBJ2-3 | TRBD2 | TRBV29-1 | CSVCGRHTDTQYF
TRBJ2-7 | NA | TRBV29-1 | CSVARNSYEQYF
TRBJ2-5 | TRBD2 | TRBV20-1 | CSAREAGEETQYF
TRBJ2-7 | TRBD2 | TRBV5-1 | CASSLSGSSGTEQYF
TRBJ2-3 | NA | TRBV6-5 | CASSSLAVAELLTDTQYF
TRBJ2-7 | TRBD2 | TRBV5-8 | CASSSPRTSGSYEQYF
TRBJ2-7 | NA | TRBV20-1 | CSARDQLYEQYF
TRBJ2-1 | TRBD1 | TRBV10-3 | CAINDRVGYNEQFF
TRBJ2-3 | TRBD1 | TRBV20-1 | CSAPTGGADTQYF
TRBJ2-2 | NA | TRBV18 | CASSPLGGTDTGELFF
TRBJ2-7 | TRBD2 | TRBV5-1 | CASSPRIGLAGGRSDYEQYF
TRBJ2-1 | NA | TRBV4-1 | CASSQEPGFEQFF
TRBJ2-4 | NA | TRBV5-1 | CASSLGLAQVNIQYF
TRBJ2-1 | NA | TRBV4-1 | CASSPGTQRNEQFF
TRBJ2-3 | TRBD2 | TRBV4-2 | CASSRIQRGRGTDTQYF
TRBJ1-2 | NA | TRBV10-3 | CAISDPNYGYTF
TRBJ2-7 | NA | TRBV20-1 | CSARDPYAPSYEQYF